This T cell receptor (beta chain) was observed in a study of spatial heterogeneity in lung cancer. Across the whole study: The study observed each unique TCR and UMI combination more than ten times on average in raw reads. Overall study findings and caveats: Blood showed ubiquitous tumor TCRs more often at resection than at routine follow-up.

Details on this clonotype: The antigen is undetermined.

In the library, each TCR cDNA molecule bore its own unique molecular identifier. Using its own MiXCR run on the 5' RACE reads, TCRdb lists one record per CDR3 protein. Altogether under 2,000 distinct CDR3 sequences are present, about a fifth being singletons, with the ten largest covering approximately 55%. CDR3 size: 15 residues. V lost 5 bases, J lost 1 base, and 11 bases lay in between. CDR1 and CDR2 (germline): SGHTA, FQGNSA. Time point specified: blood at routine non-recurrence follow-up after resection. The starting material was PBMCs, obtained at follow-up. The chain is built from TRBV7-2 and TRBJ2-2, with D possibly matching TRBD2 (6 bases). The clonotype comes from a male donor with early-stage non-small cell lung cancer. The CDR3 DNA sequence: TGTGCCAGCAGCCCTGCGGGGTTGAACACCGGGGAGCTGTTTTTT. Protein sequence: CASSPAGLNTGELFF. Based on the CDR3 plus reference TRBV7-2 and TRBJ2-2, the full variable domain is GAGVSQSPSNKVTEKGKDVELRCDPISGHTALYWYRQSLGQGLEFLIYFQGNSAPDKSGLPSDRFSAERTGGSVSTLTIQRTQQEDSAVYLCASSPAGLNTGELFFGEGSRLTVL.